These 19 T cell receptor beta chains were all obtained from the same sample, sequenced in a study of T cells expressing NK-cell markers. Each CDR3 protein gets one entry in TCRdb, which reprocessed the 5' RACE reads and gives no DNA. The sample data list over 350,000 distinct CDR3 sequences. What was sequenced was blood T cells: a sorted CD56 or NKG2C T cell subset, CD4+ or CD8+ T cells, or bulk PBMC T cells (not recorded which). The receptors originated from a woman aged 50 to 65 in good health.

Here the CDR3 reads CASTGTGTGELFF. The V call is TRBV10-1, the J call TRBJ2-2; checking the TCRdb D call of TRBD1 is not possible without DNA. The CDR3 contains 13 residues. Germline CDR1 and CDR2: WNHNN and SYGVQD (reference sequence).

V and J are TRBV6-5 and TRBJ1-1. The CDR3 spans 13 residues. Germline CDR1 is MNHEY and CDR2 is SVGAGI. The CDR3 sequence: CASSTNKNTEAFF.

The chain recombines TRBV5-1 with TRBJ1-1; TCRdb designates TRBD1, a call that cannot be tested without DNA. This CDR3 is 15 amino acids long. From germline, CDR1 is SGHRS and CDR2 YFSETQ. The CDR3 reads CASSLVSGGGAEAFF.

This chain joins TRBV5-1 and TRBJ2-2; as DNA is missing, the TRBD2 call by TCRdb cannot be tested. This CDR3 is built from 15 residues. CDR1 is SGHRS and CDR2 is YFSETQ in the germline V gene. CDR3 amino acids: CASAEGPGWTGELFF.

The J gene is TRBJ2-1, the V gene TRBV5-1; the D gene TCRdb calls, TRBD2, cannot be checked with no DNA. The CDR3 loop spans 12 amino acids. Germline lookup yields CDR1 SGHRS and CDR2 YFSETQ. CDR3 in amino acids: CASSDYRGWRFF.

CDR3 in amino acids: CASSPPSRTSGIMDTQYF. This chain joins TRBV5-5 and TRBJ2-3; the TCRdb call, TRBD2, lacks DNA for checking. Germline CDR1 reads SGHKS; CDR2 reads YYEKEE (reference sequence). The CDR3 loop spans 18 amino acids.

The chain links TRBV12-3 or TRBV12-4 to TRBJ2-1; the D call of TRBD2 rests on TCRdb alone, since no DNA is present to check it. This CDR3 contains 15 residues. CDR3 residues: CASRGEREWWAEQFF.

V gene TRBV5-6 combines with J gene TRBJ1-5; TCRdb's D call, TRBD1, is unchecked because there is no DNA. This CDR3 is built from 15 residues. Per germline, CDR1 SGHDT and CDR2 YYEEEE. The CDR3 sequence: CASSLRGGLHQPQHF. The full variable domain, in which reference TRBV5-6 and TRBJ1-5 provide the parts outside the CDR3, is DAGVTQSPTHLIKTRGQQVTLRCSPKSGHDTVSWYQQALGQGPQFIFQYYEEEERQRGNFPDRFSGHQFPNYSSELNVNALLLGDSALYLCASSLRGGLHQPQHFGDGTRLSIL.

The rearrangement links TRBV12-3 or TRBV12-4 to TRBJ2-1; TCRdb's D call of TRBD2 is untestable without DNA. This CDR3 has 15 amino acids. CDR3 sequence reads: CASRRGTPLSDEQFF.

The chain links TRBV4-1 to TRBJ2-1. Per germline, CDR1 MGHRA and CDR2 YSYEKL. The CDR3 runs 12 residues. CDR3 residues: CASSQGWGEQFF.

The V and J genes are TRBV7-8 and TRBJ2-6; TCRdb selects TRBD1, and the lack of DNA leaves this call unchecked. CDR3 size: 18 residues. Germline V CDR1 and CDR2: SGHVS, FQNEAQ. The CDR3 region is CASSLSGTGRSGANVLTF.

The rearrangement joins TRBV29-1 to TRBJ2-1; the D call from TCRdb, TRBD2, cannot be confirmed without DNA. Germline V gene sequence: CDR1 SQVTM, CDR2 ANQGSEA. The CDR3 sequence is 16 residues long. This CDR3 reads CSVEYDGTSGRNEQFF.

This rearrangement joins TRBV2 to TRBJ2-5; TCRdb picks TRBD2, but there is no DNA to check that call. This CDR3 has 15 residues. Germline V lookup: CDR1 SNHLY, CDR2 FYNNEI. CDR3 residues: CASSDLGLGEETQYF.

The rearrangement uses TRBV29-1 and TRBJ2-7; TCRdb reports TRBD2, a call that lacks DNA to check it against. There are 12 residues in the CDR3. Germline V lookup: CDR1 SQVTM, CDR2 ANQGSEA. The CDR3 spells CSVVLGNHEQYF.

This sequence joins TRBV19 and TRBJ1-5. CDR3 length: 13 amino acids. Germline V CDR1 and CDR2: LNHDA, SQIVND (reference sequence). CDR3 residues: CASSQARDQPQHF.

The chain is built from TRBV7-2 and TRBJ2-3; TCRdb's D call of TRBD1 is untestable without DNA. The CDR3 runs to 13 residues. Germline V gene sequence: CDR1 SGHTA, CDR2 FQGNSA. This CDR3 reads CASSMTGPQTQYF.

J is TRBJ2-1 and V is TRBV27; checking the TCRdb D call of TRBD2 is not possible without DNA. CDR3 size: 18 residues. Per the germline V gene, CDR1 is MNHEY and CDR2 is SMNVEV (reference sequence). The CDR3 spells CATTKLSEREGSYNEQFF.

V gene TRBV15 combines with J gene TRBJ2-3; as DNA is missing, the TRBD1 call by TCRdb cannot be tested. Germline V gives CDR1 LNHNV, CDR2 YYDKDF (reference sequence). The CDR3 spans 13 residues. The CDR3 sequence: CATSGARADTQYF.

This chain connects TRBV6-1 to TRBJ1-1; TCRdb's D call of TRBD1 is untestable without DNA. This CDR3 has 15 residues. Per germline, CDR1 MNHNS and CDR2 SASEGT. The CDR3 sequence is CATRDRGEMNTEAFF.